The following is a TCR beta chain sequence with its context. Its antigen is not identified. This entry belongs to a study of human versus mouse CDR3 diversity and MHC coevolution. General observations from the study: Compared with mice, human CDR3s carried more deletions and insertions on average.

Only in-frame clones appear in the TCRdb table, and some are missing; sequencing was by immunoSEQ multiplex PCR. This sample has 50,000 to 65,000 clones, with around 94% found just once. This TCR was sampled from a person aged 55 to 69 in good health. Source material: naive CD4+ T cells from blood. The subset here: CD45RO-negative CD62L-positive naive CD4 T cells.

The CDR3 here is CASSHLGADSYNEQFF. For the CDR3, the DNA is TGTGCCAGCAGTCACCTTGGGGCGGATTCCTACAATGAGCAGTTCTTC. The V gene is TRBV7-8, the J gene TRBJ2-1; D perhaps matches TRBD1 (5 bases). The CDR3 is 16 amino acids. V was clipped by 6 bases and J by 1 base, with 16 bases between them. The V gene's germline CDR1 is SGHVS and CDR2 FQNEAQ.